This TCR beta chain was documented in a study of CD4 T cells in relation to SARS-CoV-2 and coronaviruses. Overall study results and limits: Crossreactive clones expanded significantly less to SARS-CoV-2 than monoreactive clones. In around three fifths of donors, memory CD4+ clonotypes crossrecognized SARS-CoV-2 and at least one common cold coronavirus spike.

V was clipped by 0 bases and J by 5 bases; unmatched bases: 3. The CDR3 runs 13 residues. Germline V gene lookup returns CDR1 SQVTM and CDR2 ANQGSEA. Before the COVID-19 pandemic, during about 2010-2018, CD4+ T cells were taken from unexposed donors. CD4 enrichment then naive enrichment separated naive from memory CD4+ cells. Notes on this clone: Its matching antigen is unknown.

TCRdb keeps only in-frame clones here, not all; method: immunoSEQ multiplex PCR. Among some 69,000 clones, about 94% were seen once, and the ten largest hold 0.12% to 0.15%. Sequenced sample: naive CD4+ T cells from PBMCs. The sample's subset: naive CD4+ T cells isolated by negative enrichment. The rearrangement uses TRBV29-1 and TRBJ2-5; 7 positions match TRBD1. This clonotype was sampled from a human donor in good health. Here the CDR3 reads CSVEERGLETQYF. CDR3 nucleotides: TGCAGCGTTGAAGAAAGGGGGCTGGAGACCCAGTACTTC.